This paragraph covers one T cell receptor beta chain sequence. The antigen remains undetermined. Trimming removed 7 bases at V and 5 bases at J, with 14 bases between. The CDR3 loop spans 13 amino acids. The germline V gene encodes CDR1 SGHAT and CDR2 FQNNGV. The sample is drawn from a study of cytomegalovirus exposure and HLA in healthy donors. Study-wide results and limits: Analysis was performed later, and it showed HLA-associated TCR beta chains to be more clonally expanded than equally common others.

PCR was performed using 60 Vbeta and 13 Jbeta primers. Data came from immunoSEQ multiplex PCR; TCRdb stores just in-frame clones and leaves some out. The top ten hold 0.7% of the sample, which has around 130,000 clones, 65% to 90% seen once. The sample comprised PBMCs. V gene TRBV11-2 combines with J gene TRBJ2-5; D possibly corresponds to TRBD2 (6 bases). The receptor was derived from a man aged 18 to 30 in good health and CMV-seronegative. CDR3 residues: CASKGGVRETQYF. The CDR3 nucleotides are TGTGCCAGCAAAGGAGGGGTTCGGGAGACCCAGTACTTC.